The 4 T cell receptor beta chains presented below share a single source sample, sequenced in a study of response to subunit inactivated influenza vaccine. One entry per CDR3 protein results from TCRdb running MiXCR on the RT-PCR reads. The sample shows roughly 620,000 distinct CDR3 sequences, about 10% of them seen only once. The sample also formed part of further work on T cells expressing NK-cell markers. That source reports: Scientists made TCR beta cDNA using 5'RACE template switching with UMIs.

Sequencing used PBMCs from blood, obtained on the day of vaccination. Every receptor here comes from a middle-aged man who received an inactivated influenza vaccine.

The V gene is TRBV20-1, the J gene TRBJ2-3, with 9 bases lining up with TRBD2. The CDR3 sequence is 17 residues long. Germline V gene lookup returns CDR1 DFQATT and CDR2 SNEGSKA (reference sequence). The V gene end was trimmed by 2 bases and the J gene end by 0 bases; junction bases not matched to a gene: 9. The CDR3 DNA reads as TGCAGTGCTAGAAGGTTGTCTAGCGGGACTAGCACAGATACGCAGTATTTT. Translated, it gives CSARRLSSGTSTDTQYF.

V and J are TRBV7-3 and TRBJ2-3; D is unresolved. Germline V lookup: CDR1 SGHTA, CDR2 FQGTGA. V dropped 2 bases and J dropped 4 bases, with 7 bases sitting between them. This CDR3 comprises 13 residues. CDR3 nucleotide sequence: TGTGCCAGCAGCTTAGACGGCCCAGATACGCAGTATTTT. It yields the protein CASSLDGPDTQYF.

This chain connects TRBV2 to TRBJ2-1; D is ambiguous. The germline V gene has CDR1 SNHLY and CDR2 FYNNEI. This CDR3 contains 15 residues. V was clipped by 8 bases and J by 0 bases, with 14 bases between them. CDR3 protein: CASLTDSFSYNEQFF. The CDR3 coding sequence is TGTGCCAGCCTTACCGATTCTTTCTCCTACAATGAGCAGTTCTTC.

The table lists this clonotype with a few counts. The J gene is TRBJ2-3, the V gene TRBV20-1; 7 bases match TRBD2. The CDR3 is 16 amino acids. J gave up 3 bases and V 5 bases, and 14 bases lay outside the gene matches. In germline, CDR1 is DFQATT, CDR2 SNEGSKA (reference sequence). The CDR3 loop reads CSAPSWAGEGTDTQYF. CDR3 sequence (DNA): TGCAGTGCTCCAAGCTGGGCGGGAGAAGGTACAGATACGCAGTATTTT.